These 20 T cell receptor beta chains were sequenced from one sample in a study of a mutant IDH1 vaccine in newly diagnosed glioma. TCRdb keeps only in-frame clones here, not all; method: immunoSEQ multiplex PCR. The table has some 70,000 clones, around 79% seen once; the top ten hold approximately 8.2%. Time point given: baseline, week 1 (first vaccination visit). The sample's treatment: pre-vaccination baseline after standard-of-care therapy. Sequencing was performed on PBMCs, taken from a glioma patient treated with radiotherapy, temozolomide or both. These TCRs come from a man aged 50-59 years with glioma.

This clone turned up a few times. In DNA, the CDR3 is TGTGCCAGCGTCGCAGAATCCGACAATGAGCAGTTCTTC. It yields the protein CASVAESDNEQFF. The V gene is TRBV2, the J gene TRBJ2-1; D gene unclear. Trimming took off 8 bases at V and 5 bases at J, with 13 bases between the two ends. Looked up from germline, CDR1 is SNHLY and CDR2 is FYNNEI. This CDR3 is built from 13 residues.

This chain links TRBV21-1 with TRBJ1-1. TRBV21-1 is labeled a pseudogene. This CDR3 has 13 residues. CDR3 sequence: CASSKKGGSGAFF. The CDR3 coding sequence is TGTGCCAGCAGCAAAAAGGGGGGATCCGGAGCTTTCTTT.

This clone was seen many times. J is TRBJ1-4 and V is TRBV30; D remains unclear. The CDR3 contains 13 residues. V lost 5 bases and J lost 0, with 7 bases in between. Germline V lookup: CDR1 GTSNPN, CDR2 SVGIG (reference sequence). The CDR3 DNA is TGTGCCTGGCTTCAGTCAACTAATGAAAAACTGTTTTTT. It translates to CAWLQSTNEKLFF. Supplemented by reference TRBV30 and TRBJ1-4, the full variable domain reads SQTIHQWPATLVQPVGSPLSLECTVEGTSNPNLYWYRQAAGRGLQLLFYSVGIGQISSEVPQNLSASRPQDRQFILSSKKLLLSDSGFYLCAWLQSTNEKLFFGSGTQLSVL.

The chain has TRBV7-9 and TRBJ2-5, with TRBD2 as a possible D gene (6 bases). V lost 3 bases, J lost 3 bases, and 11 bases lay in between. Germline CDR1 and CDR2: SEHNR and FQNEAQ (reference sequence). This CDR3 contains 14 residues. The CDR3 is CASSFLAQKETQYF. The CDR3 DNA reads as TGTGCCAGCAGCTTTCTAGCGCAAAAAGAGACCCAGTACTTC.

The rearrangement joins TRBV20-1 to TRBJ1-1; D not resolved. Germline V gives CDR1 DFQATT, CDR2 SNEGSKA (reference sequence). This CDR3 is built from 11 residues. Trimming pared 1 base from V and 2 bases from J, leaving 2 bases between. The CDR3 loop is CSARGNTEAFF. As DNA, the CDR3 is TGCAGTGCTAGAGGTAACACTGAAGCTTTCTTT.

The V call is TRBV15, the J call TRBJ1-4, with D perhaps TRBD1 (6 bases). In germline, CDR1 is LNHNV, CDR2 YYDKDF (reference sequence). Trimming stripped 3 bases from V and 7 bases from J, with 15 bases between. The CDR3 has 15 amino acids. The CDR3 reads CATSSLQGPGEKLFF. In nucleotides, the CDR3 is TGTGCCACCAGCAGCCTCCAGGGGCCCGGTGAAAAACTGTTTTTT.

This chain uses TRBV6-1 with TRBJ2-3; D not certain. The V and J ends lost 5 bases and 8 bases respectively, with 8 bases between them. This CDR3 has 11 amino acids. Germline V gives CDR1 MNHNS, CDR2 SASEGT. Here the CDR3 reads CASSFGITQYF. The CDR3 DNA reads TGTGCCAGCAGTTTCGGTATTACGCAGTATTTT.

The rearrangement joins TRBV6-5 to TRBJ1-4; D is undetermined. From germline, CDR1 is MNHEY and CDR2 SVGAGI. V dropped 2 bases and J dropped 4 bases, with 11 bases sitting between them. This CDR3 is 15 amino acids long. CDR3 residues: CASSYRRGYNEKLFF. Written as DNA, the CDR3 is TGTGCCAGCAGTTACAGACGGGGATATAATGAAAAACTGTTTTTT.

The gene calls are TRBV5-4 and TRBJ1-2, with a possible D match to TRBD1 (5 bases). The CDR3 has 14 amino acids. Germline loops: CDR1 SGHNT, CDR2 YYREEE (reference sequence). V lost 3 bases and J 1 base, leaving 10 bases between the germline ends. The CDR3 DNA is TGTGCCAGCAGCTCCGGGGCCAATAACTATGGCTACACCTTC. It is translated as CASSSGANNYGYTF.

A single count supports this clone. The genes are TRBV6-5 and TRBJ2-1; D is perhaps TRBD2 (7 bases). The CDR3 has 14 residues. The germline CDR1 and CDR2 sequences are MNHEY and SVGAGI. Deletions cut 8 bases from V and 12 bases from J, with 23 bases between. The CDR3, as DNA: TGTGCCAGCTCACAGGGCGGGGGCGAGGCTGGGCAGTTCTTC. Translated, it gives CASSQGGGEAGQFF.

This clone was picked up one time. The chain uses TRBV30 and TRBJ1-5; D ambiguous. Trimming stripped 1 base from V and 4 bases from J, with 8 bases between. Germline V gives CDR1 GTSNPN, CDR2 SVGIG (reference sequence). This CDR3 is built from 13 residues. The CDR3 coding sequence is TGTGCCTGGAGTGAAATGGGTAATCAGCCCCAGCATTTT. Translation gives CAWSEMGNQPQHF.

This clone came up many times. The J gene is TRBJ1-2, the V gene TRBV9, with a weak D call TRBD1 (6 bases). CDR1 and CDR2 (germline): SGDLS, YYNGEE. Trimming left V 1 base short and J 8 bases short, with 12 bases between. The CDR3 sequence is 13 residues long. CDR3 nucleotide sequence: TGTGCCAGCAGCGTATTGACAGGTCTCGGCTACACCTTC. As protein: CASSVLTGLGYTF.

This chain connects TRBV23-1 to TRBJ2-1; either TRBD1 or TRBD2 may fit D (5 bases each). TRBV23-1 belongs to the ORF category, with a function that is uncertain. V lost 1 base to trimming and J lost 0 bases, with 7 bases between them. The CDR3 has 15 amino acids. CDR3 nucleotide sequence: TGCGCCAGCAGTCAATGTGGGGGCTCCTACAATGAGCAGTTCTTC. Its translation is CASSQCGGSYNEQFF.

The rearrangement joins TRBV23-1 to TRBJ1-5, with D unresolved. TRBV23-1 counts as an open reading frame of uncertain function. V gave up 4 bases and J gave up 4 bases, with 11 bases separating them. There are 14 residues in the CDR3. This CDR3 is CASSLRRWNQPQHF. CDR3 nucleotides: TGCGCCAGCAGTCTCAGGAGGTGGAATCAGCCCCAGCATTTT.

The V and J genes are TRBV6-5 and TRBJ1-1, with TRBD1 matching 8 bases. In germline, CDR1 is MNHEY, CDR2 SVGAGI. After removal of 6 bases from V and 5 bases from J, the junction contained 5 bases not matched to a gene. This CDR3 has 13 amino acids. The CDR3 spells CASSRTGGTEAFF. CDR3 DNA sequence: TGTGCCAGCAGCCGCACAGGGGGAACTGAAGCTTTCTTT.

In its sample, this clone was seen once. This chain connects TRBV30 to TRBJ1-1, with 7 bases aligning to TRBD1. The V gene end was trimmed by 2 bases and the J gene end by 1 base; junction bases not matched to a gene: 7. This CDR3 has 15 residues. CDR1 is GTSNPN and CDR2 is SVGIG in the germline V gene (reference sequence). The CDR3 sequence is CAWSRGTAGNTEAFF. In nucleotides, the CDR3 is TGTGCCTGGAGTAGGGGGACAGCGGGGAACACTGAAGCTTTCTTT.

Only a few counts were recorded for this clone. The rearrangement joins TRBV2 to TRBJ2-7; 8 nucleotides line up with TRBD2. The CDR3 is 15 amino acids. J lost 0 bases, V lost 6 bases, and 7 bases had no gene match. Per the germline V gene, CDR1 is SNHLY and CDR2 is FYNNEI. The CDR3 loop is CASRERGPSSYEQYF. As DNA, the CDR3 is TGTGCCAGCAGAGAGCGGGGGCCGAGCTCCTACGAGCAGTACTTC.

The chain recombines TRBV10-3 with TRBJ1-1; D remains unclear. Trimming pared 2 bases from V and 4 bases from J, leaving 11 bases between. The germline V gene has CDR1 ENHRY and CDR2 SYGVKD. The CDR3 sequence is 14 residues long. The CDR3 bases are TGTGCCATCAGTGAGGGGGAAGGTGGCACTGAAGCTTTCTTT. This sequence encodes CAISEGEGGTEAFF.

This clone has a handful of counts. The chain carries TRBV5-1 and TRBJ1-1; 7 bases align to TRBD1. Germline V gives CDR1 SGHRS, CDR2 YFSETQ. This CDR3 has 14 amino acids. V shed 3 bases, J shed 6 bases, and the junction held 8 bases outside the gene matches. The CDR3 bases are TGCGCCAGCAGCTCGAAACAGGGGTGGGCTGAAGCTTTCTTT. This gives the protein CASSSKQGWAEAFF.

The chain employs TRBV5-1 and TRBJ2-5; 14 positions match TRBD2. The germline V gene has CDR1 SGHRS and CDR2 YFSETQ. The CDR3 has 17 residues. The ends lost 4 bases at V and 2 bases at J; junction bases unmatched: 7. The CDR3 DNA is TGCGCCAGCAGCCTATCCGGGACTAGCGGGGGACAAGAGACCCAGTACTTC. This encodes CASSLSGTSGGQETQYF.